Detailed here is one TCR beta chain. The antigen is undetermined. The sample comes from a study of T cells in localized non-small cell lung cancer. Notes on the study in general: Researchers found a median approximately 50 of the top 100 tumor clones in adjacent lung. Uninvolved adjacent lung, not tumor, had the highest T cell clonality.

Trimming took 2 bases from V and 5 from J; bases not matched to a gene: 9. CDR3 length: 16 residues. Germline CDR1 SGHDN, CDR2 FVKESK. The data were produced by immunoSEQ multiplex PCR, yet TCRdb's version contains in-frame clones alone and is incomplete. The sample holds approximately 83,000 clones, approximately 90% seen once. The clonotype comes from a woman aged 40-69 years with stage II squamous cell lung carcinoma. The J gene is TRBJ2-7, the V gene TRBV14; 10 positions agree with TRBD2. The sample consisted of PBMCs, taken before any cancer treatment. In DNA form, the CDR3 reads TGTGCCAGCAGCCAAATGGGACTAGCGATTTTCGACGAGCAGTACTTC. Translation gives CASSQMGLAIFDEQYF. Complete variable domain (other parts from reference TRBV14 and TRBJ2-7): EAGVTQFPSHSVIEKGQTVTLRCDPISGHDNLYWYRRVMGKEIKFLLHFVKESKQDESGMPNNRFLAERTGGTYSTLKVQPAELEDSGVYFCASSQMGLAIFDEQYFGPGTRLTVT.